A single T cell receptor beta chain is shown here with its context. The antigen it binds to is not known. Base qualities are not provided; no much larger clone lies one nucleotide away. The CDR3 starts with the cysteine, ends with the phenylalanine, and has 13 residues. The CDR3 DNA has 39 bases and is translated from base 1. Trimming at the junction amounts to 7 bases on V and 6 bases on J, and the germline ends lie 12 bases apart. The germline V gene sets CDR1 to MDHEN and CDR2 to SYDVKM. TCRbeta CDR3 regions were amplified from genomic DNA using the immunoSEQ Assay, a bias-controlled multiplex PCR. The study's own analysis went as follows. The number of nucleated cells in each sample was estimated by amplification of reference gene primers within the assay. To quantify the absolute abundance of each unique TCRbeta CDR3 rearrangement, sequence reads were collapsed and filtered. For each sample, productive Simpson clonality was calculated by taking the square root of Simpson's diversity index across productive rearrangements. As stored in TCRdb, this immuneACCESS dataset retains in-frame rearrangements with V and J assigned. A fraction of the clones does not appear; measured against another copy, unresolved V genes explain less than half of the discrepancy, and the remainder lacks a known reason. The DNA gave D and trimming, while V, J and clone size come from that table. Here the sample has about 43,000 clones; approximately 90% occur a single time. 9.6% of the sample rests with the top ten.

Whole blood was collected in K2EDTA tubes by collaborating institutions according to the institutions' own protocols. Collaborator samples were shipped for TCRbeta analysis as frozen whole blood, isolated PBMCs, or DNA extracted from either sample type. These data are taken from a study of blood T cell repertoires in COVID-19 (dated by TCRdb to 2018 to 2021). With regard to the full study: Collaborator samples came from the United States, Italy and Spain and covered acute and convalescent phases of COVID-19. The material from the prospective study consisted of cDNA or gDNA derived from T cells, B-cell-depleted T cells, or PBMCs. Deeply sampled blood TCRbeta repertoires from subjects exposed to, actively infected with, or recovered from COVID-19 were included in the dataset. The repertoires were made available in a free public database intended to serve as a resource for research on the immune response to SARS-CoV-2. Samples were obtained from the ongoing ImmuneRACE study (first 160 participants) and from 1,200 or so subjects provided by 6 global collaborators. The sample metadata nearly always contained a de-identified subject ID, COVID-19 status, age in years and sex. HLA class I and class II types, where available, came from metadata supplied by the sample provider rather than from assay-based typing.

Results the study describes overall, beyond this receptor: Clinical and demographic metadata were provided uncurated, with the amount varying by source and participant.

Material: peripheral blood. The source is a woman over 75 with active COVID-19. The chain joins TRBV28 to TRBJ1-4; TRBD1 could be the D gene, as 6 bases match. The DNA is as follows: TGTGCCAGCAAGACAGGAAAGCATGAAAAACTGTTTTTT. The encoded protein is CASKTGKHEKLFF.